The 24 T cell receptor beta chains in this list originate from one sample, sequenced in a study of cytomegalovirus exposure and HLA in healthy donors. The primer mix had 60 Vbeta and 13 Jbeta primers. Using immunoSEQ multiplex PCR, the repertoire was profiled, and TCRdb retains in-frame clones only, with some absent. Of roughly 110,000 clones in the sample, over 60% were seen once. The sample taken for sequencing was PBMCs. The receptors shown here come from a woman aged 25-40 years in good health and CMV-seronegative.

This rearrangement joins TRBV4-3 to TRBJ1-4; unclear D gene. V lost 4 bases, J lost 7 bases, and 10 bases lay in between. Germline V CDR1 and CDR2: LGHNA, YSLEER. This CDR3 contains 13 residues. The DNA for the CDR3 is TGCGCCAGCAGCCGCACACGAGGTGAAAAACTGTTTTTT. Translating it yields CASSRTRGEKLFF.

The sample holds a few counts of this clone. The rearrangement joins TRBV29-1 to TRBJ2-2, with D possibly TRBD1 on 6 matching bases. Trimming removed 5 bases from V and 1 base from J, with 8 bases in between. This CDR3 has 13 residues. Germline-derived CDR1 and CDR2 are SQVTM and ANQGSEA. The CDR3 sequence: CSVRGQNTGELFF. The CDR3 coding sequence is TGCAGCGTTCGGGGACAGAACACCGGGGAGCTGTTTTTT.

V and J are TRBV5-1 and TRBJ2-1, with 9 bases identical to TRBD2. Germline-derived CDR1 and CDR2 are SGHRS and YFSETQ. J lost 2 bases, V lost 4 bases, and 4 bases had no gene match. This CDR3 region has 15 residues. Here the CDR3 reads CASSPIAGAYNEQFF. The CDR3 DNA is TGCGCCAGCAGCCCGATAGCGGGAGCCTACAATGAGCAGTTCTTC. Drawing the rest from reference TRBV5-1 and TRBJ2-1, the complete variable domain is KAGVTQTPRYLIKTRGQQVTLSCSPISGHRSVSWYQQTPGQGLQFLFEYFSETQRNKGNFPGRFSGRQFSNSRSEMNVSTLELGDSALYLCASSPIAGAYNEQFFGPGTRLTVL.

This clone came up once. This chain uses TRBV5-1 with TRBJ1-2, with a weak D call TRBD1 (6 bases). The germline V and J ends were trimmed by 3 bases and 4 bases, with 10 bases remaining between them. Germline V gene lookup returns CDR1 SGHRS and CDR2 YFSETQ. This CDR3 region has 13 residues. The CDR3 sequence: CASSSGQIYGYTF. CDR3 in DNA: TGCGCCAGCAGCTCCGGACAGATCTATGGCTACACCTTC.

In its sample, this clone was seen a few times. The gene calls are TRBV7-3 and TRBJ2-1; 7 bases match TRBD2. The germline V gene has CDR1 SGHTA and CDR2 FQGTGA. With 5 bases clipped from V and 0 bases from J, the junction kept 10 bases outside the gene matches. The CDR3 totals 17 residues. DNA for the CDR3: TGTGCCAGCAGCGCTAGGGCGGGAGTAGACTCCTACAATGAGCAGTTCTTC. This translates into CASSARAGVDSYNEQFF.

V gene TRBV9 combines with J gene TRBJ1-3, with D maybe TRBD1 (5 bases). The germline V gene has CDR1 SGDLS and CDR2 YYNGEE. The CDR3 contains 16 residues. Trimming removed 2 bases from V and 0 bases from J, with 12 bases in between. CDR3 sequence (DNA): TGTGCCAGCAGCGTGGCGTGGGGCGGCTCTGGAAACACCATATATTTT. This codes for CASSVAWGGSGNTIYF.

This chain uses TRBV6-1 with TRBJ2-3; 9 bases align to TRBD2. Germline lookup yields CDR1 MNHNS and CDR2 SASEGT. The CDR3 runs to 14 residues. J gave up 4 bases and V 8 bases, and 7 bases lay outside the gene matches. As DNA, the CDR3 is TGTGCCAGCGTAGCGGGAGTTCTGGCAGATACGCAGTATTTT. This translates into CASVAGVLADTQYF.

This clone turned up a few times. V gene TRBV9 combines with J gene TRBJ2-7, with TRBD2 matching over 15 bases. Germline CDR1 and CDR2: SGDLS and YYNGEE. V shed 3 bases, J shed 7 bases, and the junction held 8 bases outside the gene matches. The CDR3 has 16 amino acids. The CDR3 loop reads CASSAGLAGGRGEQYF. The CDR3 nucleotides are TGTGCCAGCAGCGCCGGACTAGCGGGAGGGCGGGGGGAGCAGTACTTC.

The J gene is TRBJ2-1, the V gene TRBV28, with D unclear. This CDR3 comprises 15 residues. V lost 2 bases to trimming and J lost 9 bases, with 17 bases between them. CDR1 and CDR2 (germline): MDHEN, SYDVKM. Here the CDR3 DNA reads TGTGCCAGCAGTTTAAAAAGCTGGGCAGGAAGTGAGCAGTTCTTC. Amino acid sequence: CASSLKSWAGSEQFF.

The chain has TRBV10-2 and TRBJ1-2, with 11 positions matching TRBD1. After removal of 0 bases from V and 6 bases from J, the junction contained 6 bases not matched to a gene. The germline gives CDR1 WSHSY, CDR2 SAAADI. The CDR3 sequence is 16 residues long. CDR3 sequence reads: CASSESTRTGGDGYTF. The CDR3 DNA sequence: TGCGCCAGCAGTGAGTCGACTCGGACAGGGGGCGATGGCTACACCTTC.

This chain links TRBV19 with TRBJ1-5, with unresolved D. The germline gives CDR1 LNHDA, CDR2 SQIVND (reference sequence). Trimming cost V 3 bases and J 4 bases, with 13 bases left between them. The length of the CDR3 is 15 residues. CDR3 nucleotide sequence: TGTGCCAGTAGTATTTATCGGGGATCGAATCAGCCCCAGCATTTT. Its translation is CASSIYRGSNQPQHF.

To note about this clone: Additional DNA sequences in this sample encode the identical CDR3. The rearrangement links TRBV6-5 to TRBJ2-7; the D gene is possibly TRBD2 (5 bases). The V end was cut by 6 bases, the J end by 3 bases, with 18 bases between. Germline CDR1 is MNHEY and CDR2 is SVGAGI. There are 15 residues in the CDR3. CDR3: CASSYRFRTHYEQYF. The DNA for the CDR3 is TGTGCCAGCAGCTATAGGTTCAGGACTCACTACGAGCAGTACTTC.

This sequence joins TRBV7-9 and TRBJ2-3; weak D call: TRBD2 (6 bases). The CDR3 length is 15 residues. The ends were cut back, 3 bases at V and 1 base at J, with 11 bases in the middle. CDR1 is SEHNR, CDR2 FQNEAQ, per germline (reference sequence). The CDR3 here is CASSFGGIGTDTQYF. In DNA form, the CDR3 reads TGTGCCAGCAGCTTCGGCGGGATTGGCACAGATACGCAGTATTTT.

This sequence joins TRBV27 and TRBJ2-2; a possible D gene is TRBD1 (6 bases). The CDR3 contains 16 residues. Trimming removed 4 bases from V and 3 bases from J, with 15 bases in between. The germline CDR1 and CDR2 sequences are MNHEY and SMNVEV (reference sequence). CDR3 protein: CASSSPFRGDTGELFF. The CDR3 coding sequence is TGTGCCAGCAGTTCGCCTTTCAGGGGTGACACCGGGGAGCTGTTTTTT.

CDR3 loop: CASSTLTGGISYNEQFF. CDR3 bases: TGCGCCAGCAGCACGCTAACAGGGGGCATCTCCTACAATGAGCAGTTCTTC. The rearrangement joins TRBV5-1 to TRBJ2-1; TRBD1 agrees at 9 bases. Germline CDR1 reads SGHRS; CDR2 reads YFSETQ. Losses at the gene ends were 4 bases for V and 0 bases for J; bases not matched to a gene: 8. CDR3 size: 17 residues. Together with reference TRBV5-1 and TRBJ2-1, the CDR3 gives the full variable domain: KAGVTQTPRYLIKTRGQQVTLSCSPISGHRSVSWYQQTPGQGLQFLFEYFSETQRNKGNFPGRFSGRQFSNSRSEMNVSTLELGDSALYLCASSTLTGGISYNEQFFGPGTRLTVL.

This clone showed up just a few times. The chain has TRBV18 and TRBJ2-5; no reliable D call. The CDR3 runs 13 residues. V dropped 1 base and J dropped 1 base, with 4 bases sitting between them. Germline-derived CDR1 and CDR2 are KGHSH and LQKENI. In DNA form, the CDR3 reads TGTGCCAGCTCACCACGCGTCCAAGAGACCCAGTACTTC. This gives the protein CASSPRVQETQYF.

The chain employs TRBV10-3 and TRBJ2-3, with D uncertain. Trimming stripped 3 bases from V and 3 bases from J, with 4 bases between. CDR3 length: 12 residues. Germline V lookup: CDR1 ENHRY, CDR2 SYGVKD. The DNA for the CDR3 is TGTGCCATCAGTGACCCAACAGATACGCAGTATTTT. Amino acids: CAISDPTDTQYF.

The V call is TRBV7-9, the J call TRBJ1-4; 8 bases are a match to TRBD1. The J segment lost 7 bases and the V segment lost 6 bases, leaving 7 bases of the junction unmatched. The CDR3 sequence is 14 residues long. Germline lookup yields CDR1 SEHNR and CDR2 FQNEAQ (reference sequence). This chain's CDR3 is CASSPQGAFEKLFF. DNA of the CDR3: TGTGCCAGCAGTCCGCAGGGGGCGTTTGAAAAACTGTTTTTT.

This chain uses TRBV7-2 with TRBJ2-1; D is possibly TRBD2 (5 bases). This CDR3 spans 15 amino acids. V shed 2 bases and J shed 4 bases, with 12 bases lying between them. Germline V lookup: CDR1 SGHTA, CDR2 FQGNSA. The CDR3 reads CASSLSRGLYNEQFF. CDR3 nucleotide sequence: TGTGCCAGCAGCTTATCTAGAGGGCTGTACAATGAGCAGTTCTTC.

J is TRBJ2-7 and V is TRBV28; 16 bases align to TRBD2. V dropped 5 bases and J dropped 13; count of bases not matched to a gene: 8. This CDR3 has 14 amino acids. Looked up from germline, CDR1 is MDHEN and CDR2 is SYDVKM. DNA of the CDR3: TGTGCCAGCAGTGCCCCGGGACTAGCGGGAGGGTTATACTTC. This gives the protein CASSAPGLAGGLYF.

The chain uses TRBV7-2 and TRBJ1-1; perhaps TRBD1 as D (5 bases). Germline V gives CDR1 SGHTA, CDR2 FQGNSA. V lost 1 base and J lost 1, with 10 bases in between. The CDR3 is 15 residues long. The CDR3 is CASSLVRGGNTEAFF. CDR3 coding DNA: TGTGCCAGCAGCTTAGTAAGGGGTGGGAACACTGAAGCTTTCTTT.

CDR3 coding DNA: TGTGCCAGCAGCCCCCGGACGGGGATGGATGAGCAGTTCTTC. Encoded protein: CASSPRTGMDEQFF. The chain employs TRBV9 and TRBJ2-1, with D perhaps matching TRBD2 (5 bases). Trimming shortened V by 4 bases and J by 8 bases, and 16 bases separated the two germline ends. The germline V gene encodes CDR1 SGDLS and CDR2 YYNGEE. The CDR3 consists of 14 residues.

V and J are TRBV19 and TRBJ2-5, with D unresolved. The CDR3 spans 13 residues. With 0 bases removed from V and 4 bases from J, the gap between germline ends came to 6 bases. Germline lookup yields CDR1 LNHDA and CDR2 SQIVND (reference sequence). The CDR3 region is CASSIDRGETQYF. In DNA form, the CDR3 reads TGTGCCAGTAGTATAGATCGCGGAGAGACCCAGTACTTC. Looking up the rest from reference TRBV19 and TRBJ2-5 gives the full variable domain: DGGITQSPKYLFRKEGQNVTLSCEQNLNHDAMYWYRQDPGQGLRLIYYSQIVNDFQKGDIAEGYSVSREKKESFPLTVTSAQKNPTAFYLCASSIDRGETQYFGPGTRLLVL.

The table lists this clone with a few counts. This sequence joins TRBV29-1 and TRBJ1-1; 8 bases are shared with TRBD1. This CDR3 has 13 residues. Germline trimming cut 7 bases from V and 6 bases from J; bases unmatched to any gene: 10. Germline V gene sequence: CDR1 SQVTM, CDR2 ANQGSEA. The CDR3 loop is CSAAKTGEAEAFF. DNA of the CDR3: TGCAGCGCTGCCAAGACAGGGGAAGCTGAAGCTTTCTTT.